The clone carrying this TCR beta chain was seen a few times. Its antigen is unidentified. CDR3 length: 14 residues. Losses at the gene ends were 5 bases for V and 0 bases for J; bases not matched to a gene: 2. CDR1 is MNHEY and CDR2 is SVGAGI in the germline V gene. The assay was immunoSEQ multiplex PCR, and TCRdb's table has in-frame clones only and misses some. The sample has 78,000 or so clones; around nine tenths are singletons. The data were obtained in a study of brain T cells in children with intractable seizures. Study outcomes and limitations: Viral specificity was inferred only from CDR3 similarity; HCMV serostatus was unknown. Pre- and post-surgery blood differed in depth, so pre-surgery absences may be undersampling.

Sequencing was limited to surgery cases with top T cell transcript signatures in brain tissue. This rearrangement joins TRBV6-5 to TRBJ1-1, with 8 nucleotides matching TRBD1. This sequence was found in a girl under 10 years old with Rasmussen encephalitis and intractable seizures. The sequencing used peripheral blood, collected at surgery. The CDR3 loop reads CASSMDRVNTEAFF. The CDR3 coding sequence is TGTGCCAGCAGTATGGACAGGGTGAACACTGAAGCTTTCTTT.